Each of the 11 T cell receptor beta chains below was sequenced from the same sample in a study of cytomegalovirus exposure and HLA in healthy donors (TCRdb year 2017). The protocol used for the library was the immunoSEQ multiplex PCR assay. For the multiplex PCR, a mixture combining 60 forward primers for TCR Vbeta segments and 13 reverse primers for TCR Jbeta segments was used. Held by TCRdb, this immuneACCESS table contains in-frame sequences only and omits some clones. Under half of the omission traces to an unresolved V gene where checked; the cause of the rest is unknown. The sample data list approximately 150,000 clones, and 75% to 90% of these were observed just once. The top ten constitute roughly 2% of the sample. Sequencing used PBMCs. Every receptor here comes from a human donor in good health.

The V gene is TRBV5-1, the J gene TRBJ2-7; TRBD1 agrees at 11 bases. J lost 3 bases, V lost 5 bases, and 4 bases had no gene match. The CDR3 length is 14 residues. The germline V gene has CDR1 SGHRS and CDR2 YFSETQ. The CDR3 region is CASRTGTGGYEQYF. CDR3 coding DNA: TGCGCCAGCAGGACCGGGACAGGGGGCTACGAGCAGTACTTC.

This chain links TRBV6-1 with TRBJ2-2, with TRBD2 matching over 7 bases. The V and J ends lost 0 bases and 6 bases, in that order; junction bases with no gene match: 7. The CDR3 covers 16 residues. The germline V gene encodes CDR1 MNHNS and CDR2 SASEGT. As DNA, the CDR3 is TGTGCCAGCAGTGAAGCATCCGGGGGGTGGGCCGGGGAGCTGTTTTTT. Translation: CASSEASGGWAGELFF.

The V gene is TRBV6-5, the J gene TRBJ1-3; TRBD1 is a possible D gene (5 bases). The ends were cut back, 0 bases at V and 2 bases at J, with 11 bases in the middle. Germline CDR1 MNHEY, CDR2 SVGAGI. The CDR3 has 16 residues. The CDR3 nucleotides read TGTGCCAGCAGTTACTCGGGGGGAGCTGCTGGAAACACCATATATTTT. This translates into CASSYSGGAAGNTIYF.

This clone was recorded only once. This sequence joins TRBV7-9 and TRBJ1-2; D may be TRBD1 (5 bases). The CDR3 length is 14 residues. The V end was cut by 5 bases, the J end by 2 bases, with 12 bases between. Germline CDR1 and CDR2: SEHNR and FQNEAQ (reference sequence). The CDR3, as DNA: TGTGCCAGCAGCGACCTCGGGGGAAACTATGGCTACACCTTC. Translation gives CASSDLGGNYGYTF.

This chain connects TRBV4-3 to TRBJ1-2; 7 nucleotides agree with TRBD1. The CDR3 extends over 17 amino acids. J was trimmed by 5 bases and V by 1 base; bases with no gene match: 13. CDR1 and CDR2 (germline): LGHNA, YSLEER. Here the CDR3 DNA reads TGCGCCAGCAGCCAAGCCCACCGACAGGGACTCCGTTATGGCTACACCTTC. The encoded protein is CASSQAHRQGLRYGYTF.

Regarding this clone: This same CDR3 is encoded by further DNA sequences in the sample. The CDR3, as DNA: TGTGCCAGCAGCTTAGACCTAGCGGGGGGGTCGGATACGCAGTATTTT. Translation: CASSLDLAGGSDTQYF. This chain joins TRBV7-2 and TRBJ2-3; 12 nucleotides align to TRBD2. This CDR3 has 16 residues. Germline assignment: CDR1 SGHTA and CDR2 FQGNSA. With 1 base clipped from V and 6 bases from J, the junction kept 5 bases outside the gene matches.

Concerning this clone itself: Relative to the germline gene, one junction end is altered; a read error may explain this. The rearrangement uses TRBV13 and TRBJ1-3, with TRBD1 matching over 10 bases. This CDR3 is built from 16 residues. CDR1 is PRHDT and CDR2 is FYEKMQ in the germline V gene (reference sequence). The CDR3 region is CAGSSTDRGSGNTIYF. The CDR3 DNA sequence: TGTGCCGGCAGCTCAACGGACAGGGGGTCTGGAAACACCATATATTTT.

The chain couples TRBV12-5 to TRBJ1-1, with a tentative D call TRBD1 (6 bases). Between the trimmed V and J ends, which lost 2 bases and 11 bases, there was a span of 18 bases. From germline, CDR1 is LGHNT and CDR2 FRNRAP. The CDR3 runs to 14 residues. As DNA, the CDR3 is TGTGCTAGTGGTTTGCTTAACAGGGAAGGTGTGGCTTTCTTT. Protein sequence: CASGLLNREGVAFF. Based on the CDR3 plus reference TRBV12-5 and TRBJ1-1, the full variable domain is DARVTQTPRHKVTEMGQEVTMRCQPILGHNTVFWYRQTMMQGLELLAYFRNRAPLDDSGMPKDRFSAEMPDATLATLKIQPSEPRDSAVYFCASGLLNREGVAFFGQGTRLTVV.

In DNA form, the CDR3 reads TGTGCCAGCAGCCGGGACTTGGAACAGCCCCAGCATTTT. Translated: CASSRDLEQPQHF. The gene calls are TRBV7-9 and TRBJ1-5, with a tentative D call TRBD1 (5 bases). Germline V gene sequence: CDR1 SEHNR, CDR2 FQNEAQ (reference sequence). Deletions cut 5 bases from V and 7 bases from J, with 12 bases between. There are 13 residues in the CDR3.

This clone occurred once. One end of the junction fails to match germline, which may point to a read error. The chain carries TRBV7-7 and TRBJ2-5; TRBD1 aligns across 9 bases. The CDR3 runs 14 residues. Per the germline V gene, CDR1 is SSHAT and CDR2 is FNYEAQ (reference sequence). DNA for the CDR3: TGTGCTAGCAGCTCCCGGACAGGGGAAGAGACCCAGTACTTC. Translation gives CASSSRTGEETQYF.

The chain carries TRBV19 and TRBJ1-5, with 9 bases lining up with TRBD1. Germline-derived CDR1 and CDR2 are LNHDA and SQIVND (reference sequence). CDR3 length equals 16 residues. After removal of 5 bases from V and 6 bases from J, the junction contained 11 bases not matched to a gene. Here the CDR3 DNA reads TGTGCCAGTAGTTCTTCCGGGACAGGGATGATTCAGCCCCAGCATTTT. It specifies CASSSSGTGMIQPQHF.